Shown below are 14 T cell receptor beta chains from a single sample sequenced in a study of cytomegalovirus exposure and HLA in healthy donors. PCR involved 60 Vbeta and 13 Jbeta primers. The table came from immunoSEQ multiplex PCR; TCRdb's copy has only in-frame clones and leaves some out. This sample contains roughly 100,000 clones. Sequenced input: PBMCs. Receptor source: a man aged 35-49 years in good health and CMV-seronegative.

V usage is TRBV19 and J usage is TRBJ1-1; TRBD1 matches 10 bases. The junction had 16 bases not matched to a gene; V was cut back by 4 bases and J by 5 bases. CDR1 and CDR2 (germline): LNHDA, SQIVND (reference sequence). The CDR3 has 18 amino acids. The CDR3 nucleotides read TGTGCCAGTAGTAGAAAAAACGACAGGGGGCATTCGGTGACTGAAGCTTTCTTT. As protein: CASSRKNDRGHSVTEAFF.

The genes are TRBV5-6 and TRBJ2-5; 8 nucleotides line up with TRBD2. With the DNA end fitting TRBJ2-7 better, the J assignment may be wrong. The CDR3 runs 16 residues. In germline, CDR1 is SGHDT, CDR2 YYEEEE. The CDR3 DNA reads as TGTGCCAGCAGCTTGCGGGGCAGCGGGAGATCCTACGAGCAGTACTTC. Its translation: CASSLRGSGRSYEQYF.

The chain combines TRBV5-4 with TRBJ2-7; 10 nucleotides align to TRBD2. The trim removed 0 bases at V and 3 bases at J, leaving 12 bases unmatched. Germline V gene data show CDR1 as SGHNT and CDR2 as YYREEE (reference sequence). The CDR3 is made up of 18 amino acids. CDR3 nucleotides: TGTGCCAGCAGCTTGGTTGGTAGCGGGGGGCCTGAATTCTACGAGCAGTACTTC. Translation: CASSLVGSGGPEFYEQYF.

The chain joins TRBV19 to TRBJ2-1; TRBD2 is a possible D gene (6 bases). V dropped 4 bases and J dropped 6 bases, with 19 bases sitting between them. The CDR3 consists of 16 residues. Per germline, CDR1 LNHDA and CDR2 SQIVND (reference sequence). CDR3 coding DNA: TGTGCCAGTAGTAGAGCAACTAGCCCTATGGCCAATGAGCAGTTCTTC. Encoded protein: CASSRATSPMANEQFF.

The chain links TRBV19 to TRBJ2-7; 9 bases agree with TRBD1. V lost 5 bases, J lost 2 bases, and 4 bases stayed unmatched. This CDR3 is 14 amino acids long. The germline V gene has CDR1 LNHDA and CDR2 SQIVND (reference sequence). CDR3 DNA: TGTGCCAGTAGTGTCCGGGACAGGGCCTACGAGCAGTACTTC. It specifies CASSVRDRAYEQYF. Drawing the rest from reference TRBV19 and TRBJ2-7, the complete variable domain is DGGITQSPKYLFRKEGQNVTLSCEQNLNHDAMYWYRQDPGQGLRLIYYSQIVNDFQKGDIAEGYSVSREKKESFPLTVTSAQKNPTAFYLCASSVRDRAYEQYFGPGTRLTVT.

The rearrangement uses TRBV19 and TRBJ2-5; maybe TRBD1 (5 bases). Germline V gene lookup returns CDR1 LNHDA and CDR2 SQIVND (reference sequence). The CDR3 loop spans 15 amino acids. Trimming removed 3 bases at V and 2 bases at J, with 13 bases between. In nucleotides, the CDR3 is TGTGCCAGTAGTATGTCTGGGGCCGTACAAGAGACCCAGTACTTC. Amino acids: CASSMSGAVQETQYF.

The chain recombines TRBV7-9 with TRBJ1-1; 7 bases agree with TRBD1. After removal of 6 bases from V and 7 bases from J, the junction contained 8 bases not matched to a gene. Germline V gene lookup returns CDR1 SEHNR and CDR2 FQNEAQ (reference sequence). The CDR3 has 13 amino acids. CDR3 sequence: CASSNRGAHEAFF. The CDR3 region has the DNA TGTGCCAGCAGTAACAGGGGCGCTCATGAAGCTTTCTTT.

J is TRBJ1-4 and V is TRBV5-4; 7 bases align to TRBD1. The CDR3 extends over 14 amino acids. The V segment lost 2 bases and the J segment 6 bases; nucleotides outside the gene matches: 4. In germline, CDR1 is SGHNT, CDR2 YYREEE (reference sequence). CDR3: CASSLQGLDEKLFF. CDR3 sequence (DNA): TGTGCCAGCAGCTTACAGGGGTTGGATGAAAAACTGTTTTTT.

The chain has TRBV5-1 and TRBJ1-4; no clear D. The CDR3 is 17 residues long. The germline V and J ends were trimmed by 4 bases and 0 bases, with 16 bases remaining between them. Germline loops: CDR1 SGHRS, CDR2 YFSETQ. The CDR3 here is CASSAYIPTATNEKLFF. The CDR3 DNA reads as TGCGCCAGCAGCGCATACATTCCCACCGCAACTAATGAAAAACTGTTTTTT.

The V call is TRBV30, the J call TRBJ2-3; 9 nucleotides agree with TRBD1. Germline V gene sequence: CDR1 GTSNPN, CDR2 SVGIG (reference sequence). The CDR3 spans 19 residues. V gave up 0 bases and J gave up 2 bases; unmatched junction bases: 15. The CDR3 region has the DNA TGTGCCTGGAGTGTACCTACGTACAGGGGGCCAAGTTACACAGATACGCAGTATTTT. Amino acid sequence: CAWSVPTYRGPSYTDTQYF.

The chain is built from TRBV30 and TRBJ1-1; 8 nucleotides align to TRBD1. The V gene's germline CDR1 is GTSNPN and CDR2 SVGIG (reference sequence). V trimming: 3 bases; J trimming: 5 bases; junction bases outside the gene matches: 11. This CDR3 is 15 amino acids long. The CDR3 bases are TGTGCCTGGAGAACCCGACAGGGGTCCCCTACTGAAGCTTTCTTT. Its protein is CAWRTRQGSPTEAFF.

This sequence joins TRBV7-2 and TRBJ2-5, with 16 positions matching TRBD2. CDR3 size: 17 residues. Germline V gene lookup returns CDR1 SGHTA and CDR2 FQGNSA. The ends lost 4 bases at V and 4 bases at J; junction bases unmatched: 6. As DNA, the CDR3 is TGTGCCAGCAGCTCGGGACTAGCGGGAGGGCCGGGAGAGACCCAGTACTTC. Translating gives CASSSGLAGGPGETQYF.

The chain links TRBV7-2 to TRBJ2-5; 13 bases line up with TRBD2. This CDR3 contains 16 residues. In germline, CDR1 is SGHTA, CDR2 FQGNSA. V lost 0 bases, J lost 3 bases, and 1 base stayed unmatched. DNA for the CDR3: TGTGCCAGCAGCTTAGCCACTAGCGGGAGGGAAGAGACCCAGTACTTC. This sequence encodes CASSLATSGREETQYF.

CDR3: CASSLVVGETSYEQYF. CDR3 DNA: TGTGCCAGCAGCTTAGTGGTCGGGGAGACCTCCTACGAGCAGTACTTC. The rearrangement joins TRBV7-8 to TRBJ2-7; tentative D call: TRBD2 (5 bases). Per germline, CDR1 SGHVS and CDR2 FQNEAQ. The CDR3 consists of 16 residues. Trimming cost V 1 base and J 0 bases, with 13 bases left between them.